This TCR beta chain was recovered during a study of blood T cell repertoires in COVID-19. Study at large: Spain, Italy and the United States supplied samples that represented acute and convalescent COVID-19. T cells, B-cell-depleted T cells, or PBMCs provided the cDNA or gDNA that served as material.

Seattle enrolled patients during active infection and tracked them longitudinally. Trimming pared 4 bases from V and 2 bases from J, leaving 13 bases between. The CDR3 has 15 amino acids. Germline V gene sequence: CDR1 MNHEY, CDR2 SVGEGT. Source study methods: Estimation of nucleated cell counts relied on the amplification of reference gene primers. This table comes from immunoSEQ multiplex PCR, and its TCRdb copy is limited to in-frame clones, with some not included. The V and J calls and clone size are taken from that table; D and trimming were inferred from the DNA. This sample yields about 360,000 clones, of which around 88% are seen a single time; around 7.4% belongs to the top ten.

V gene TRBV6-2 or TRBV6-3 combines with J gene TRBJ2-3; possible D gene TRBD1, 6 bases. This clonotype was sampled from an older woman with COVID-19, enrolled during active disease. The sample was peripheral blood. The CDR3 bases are TGTGCCAGCAGTTTGCTGGACAGTCTCACAGATACGCAGTATTTT. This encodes CASSLLDSLTDTQYF.